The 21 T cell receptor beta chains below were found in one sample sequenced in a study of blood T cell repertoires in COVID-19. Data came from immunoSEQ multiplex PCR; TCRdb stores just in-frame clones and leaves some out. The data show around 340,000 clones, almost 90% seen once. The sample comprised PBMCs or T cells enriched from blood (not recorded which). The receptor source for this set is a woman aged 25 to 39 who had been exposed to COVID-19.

This CDR3 reads CASSRQTGRRLGPPGYTF. CDR3 nucleotide sequence: TGTGCCAGCAGCCGCCAGACAGGGAGACGCCTCGGCCCCCCTGGCTACACCTTC. This chain joins TRBV3-1 (or the pseudogene TRBV3-2) and TRBJ1-2; 7 nucleotides agree with TRBD1. CDR3 length equals 18 residues. CDR1 LGHDT and CDR2 YNNKEL come from the germline V gene (reference sequence). The V gene end was trimmed by 4 bases and the J gene end by 7 bases; junction bases not matched to a gene: 21.

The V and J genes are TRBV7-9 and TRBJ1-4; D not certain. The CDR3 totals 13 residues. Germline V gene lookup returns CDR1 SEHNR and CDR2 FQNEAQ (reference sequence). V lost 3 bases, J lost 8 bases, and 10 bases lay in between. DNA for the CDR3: TGTGCCAGCAGCTTCGCAGGTTTGGAAAAACTGTTTTTT. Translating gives CASSFAGLEKLFF.

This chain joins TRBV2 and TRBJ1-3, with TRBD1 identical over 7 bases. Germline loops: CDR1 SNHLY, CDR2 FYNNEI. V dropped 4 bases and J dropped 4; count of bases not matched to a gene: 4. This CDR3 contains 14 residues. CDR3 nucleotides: TGTGCCAGCAGTGGACAGGGAAGAGGAAACACCATATATTTT. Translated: CASSGQGRGNTIYF.

Here the CDR3 reads CASGSQAKNIQYF. CDR3 coding DNA: TGTGCCAGCGGGAGTCAAGCCAAAAACATTCAGTACTTC. The chain couples TRBV28 to TRBJ2-4; weak D call: TRBD2 (5 bases). The germline V and J ends were trimmed by 8 bases and 0 bases, with 8 bases remaining between them. The CDR3 runs to 13 residues. Per the germline V gene, CDR1 is MDHEN and CDR2 is SYDVKM. Variable domain in full (rest from reference TRBV28 and TRBJ2-4): DVKVTQSSRYLVKRTGEKVFLECVQDMDHENMFWYRQDPGLGLRLIYFSYDVKMKEKGDIPEGYSVSREKKERFSLILESASTNQTSMYLCASGSQAKNIQYFGAGTRLSVL.

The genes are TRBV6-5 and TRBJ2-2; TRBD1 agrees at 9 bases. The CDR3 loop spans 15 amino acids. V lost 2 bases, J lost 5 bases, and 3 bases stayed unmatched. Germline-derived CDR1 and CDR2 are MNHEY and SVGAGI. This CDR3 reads CASSYGQGTTGELFF. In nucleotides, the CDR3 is TGTGCCAGCAGTTACGGACAGGGGACAACCGGGGAGCTGTTTTTT.

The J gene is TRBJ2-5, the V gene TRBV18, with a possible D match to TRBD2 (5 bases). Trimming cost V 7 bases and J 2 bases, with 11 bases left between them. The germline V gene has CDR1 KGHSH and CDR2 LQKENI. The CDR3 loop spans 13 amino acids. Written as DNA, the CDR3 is TGTGCCAGCTACTCGACGGGGCAAGAGACCCAGTACTTC. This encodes CASYSTGQETQYF.

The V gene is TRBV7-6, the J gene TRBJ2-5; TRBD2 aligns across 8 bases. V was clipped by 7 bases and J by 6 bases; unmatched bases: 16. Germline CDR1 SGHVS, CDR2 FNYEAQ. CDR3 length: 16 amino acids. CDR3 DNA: TGTGCCAGCACCCTGGCCGGGGCGGGGGGAGGAAAGACCCAGTACTTC. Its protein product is CASTLAGAGGGKTQYF.

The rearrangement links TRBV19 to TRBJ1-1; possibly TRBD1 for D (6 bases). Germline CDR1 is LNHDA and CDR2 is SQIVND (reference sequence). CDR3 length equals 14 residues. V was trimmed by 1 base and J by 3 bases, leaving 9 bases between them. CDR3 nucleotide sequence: TGTGCCAGTAGTATAGGCAGGGGTGACACTGAAGCTTTCTTT. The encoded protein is CASSIGRGDTEAFF.

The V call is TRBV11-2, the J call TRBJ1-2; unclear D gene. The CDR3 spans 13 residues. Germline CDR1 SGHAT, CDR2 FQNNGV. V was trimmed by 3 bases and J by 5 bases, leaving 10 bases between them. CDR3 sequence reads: CASSFQVGYGYTF. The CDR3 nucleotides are TGTGCCAGCAGCTTTCAAGTCGGTTATGGCTACACCTTC. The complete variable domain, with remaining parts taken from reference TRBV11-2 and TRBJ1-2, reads EAGVAQSPRYKIIEKRQSVAFWCNPISGHATLYWYQQILGQGPKLLIQFQNNGVVDDSQLPKDRFSAERLKGVDSTLKIQPAKLEDSAVYLCASSFQVGYGYTFGSGTRLTVV.

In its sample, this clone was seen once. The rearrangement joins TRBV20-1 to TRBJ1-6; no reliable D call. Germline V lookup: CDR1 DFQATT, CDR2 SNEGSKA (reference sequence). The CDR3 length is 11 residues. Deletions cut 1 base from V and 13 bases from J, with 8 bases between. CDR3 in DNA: TGCAGTGCTAGAGTGCCGGGGCCCCTCCACTTT. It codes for CSARVPGPLHF.

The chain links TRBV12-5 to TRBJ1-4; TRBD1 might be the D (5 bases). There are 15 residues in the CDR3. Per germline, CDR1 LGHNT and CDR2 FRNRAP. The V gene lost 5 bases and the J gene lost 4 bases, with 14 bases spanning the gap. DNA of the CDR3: TGTGCTAGTGGTACCCCCAGCGGGGGTAATGAAAAACTGTTTTTT. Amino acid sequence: CASGTPSGGNEKLFF. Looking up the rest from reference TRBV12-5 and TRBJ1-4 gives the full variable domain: DARVTQTPRHKVTEMGQEVTMRCQPILGHNTVFWYRQTMMQGLELLAYFRNRAPLDDSGMPKDRFSAEMPDATLATLKIQPSEPRDSAVYFCASGTPSGGNEKLFFGSGTQLSVL.

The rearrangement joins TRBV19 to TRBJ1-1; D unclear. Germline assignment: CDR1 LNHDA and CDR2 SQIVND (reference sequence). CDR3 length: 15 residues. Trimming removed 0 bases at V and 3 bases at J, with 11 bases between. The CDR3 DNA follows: TGTGCCAGTAGTATAGATGCTAATCGGGACACTGAAGCTTTCTTT. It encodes CASSIDANRDTEAFF.

CDR3 DNA sequence: TGTGCCTGGAGTGAGGGGGCTGGGGGCTACACCTTC. Its translation is CAWSEGAGGYTF. The V gene is TRBV30, the J gene TRBJ1-2; 7 nucleotides align to TRBD1. There are 12 residues in the CDR3. V lost 1 base to trimming and J lost 8 bases; unmatched junction nucleotides: 4. CDR1 is GTSNPN and CDR2 is SVGIG in the germline V gene (reference sequence).

The CDR3 nucleotides read TGTGCCAGCAGCTTAGCGGGGAACACCGGGGAGCTGTTTTTT. It codes for CASSLAGNTGELFF. The rearrangement uses TRBV7-3 and TRBJ2-2, with D tentatively TRBD2 (5 bases). Trimming pared 2 bases from V and 1 base from J, leaving 5 bases between. The germline V gene encodes CDR1 SGHTA and CDR2 FQGTGA. The CDR3 loop spans 14 amino acids.

The CDR3 is CASSLTGAMTEAFF. The CDR3 bases are TGTGCCAGTAGTCTCACAGGGGCCATGACTGAAGCTTTCTTT. The chain links TRBV19 to TRBJ1-1; 7 nucleotides line up with TRBD1. This CDR3 region has 14 residues. V trimming: 5 bases; J trimming: 5 bases; junction bases outside the gene matches: 8. Germline CDR1 reads LNHDA; CDR2 reads SQIVND (reference sequence).

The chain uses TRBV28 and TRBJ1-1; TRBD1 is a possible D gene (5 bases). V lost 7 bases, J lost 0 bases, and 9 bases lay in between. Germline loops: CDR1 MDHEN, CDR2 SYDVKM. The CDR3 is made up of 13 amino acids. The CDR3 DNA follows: TGTGCCAGCATTAGGGGTATGAACACTGAAGCTTTCTTT. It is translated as CASIRGMNTEAFF.

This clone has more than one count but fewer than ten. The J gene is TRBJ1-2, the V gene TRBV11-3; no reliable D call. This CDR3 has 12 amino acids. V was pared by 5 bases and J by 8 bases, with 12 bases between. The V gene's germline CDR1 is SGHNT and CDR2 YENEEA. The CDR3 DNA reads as TGTGCCAGCAGCCCGCTCCTTGGCGGCTACACCTTC. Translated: CASSPLLGGYTF.

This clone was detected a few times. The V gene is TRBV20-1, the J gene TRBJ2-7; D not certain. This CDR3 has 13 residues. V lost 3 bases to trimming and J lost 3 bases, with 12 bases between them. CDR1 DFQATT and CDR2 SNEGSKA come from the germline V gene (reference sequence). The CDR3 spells CSASREEGYEQYF. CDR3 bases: TGCAGTGCTAGTCGCGAGGAAGGCTACGAGCAGTACTTC.

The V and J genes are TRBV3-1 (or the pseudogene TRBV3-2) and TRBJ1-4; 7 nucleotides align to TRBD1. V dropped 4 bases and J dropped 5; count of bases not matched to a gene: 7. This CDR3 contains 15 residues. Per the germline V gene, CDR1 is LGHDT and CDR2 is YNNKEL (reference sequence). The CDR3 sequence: CASSPPGQENEKLFF. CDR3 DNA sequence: TGTGCCAGCAGCCCCCCTGGACAGGAAAATGAAAAACTGTTTTTT.

The CDR3 DNA follows: TGTGCCAGCAGTGAATCCGGGTTCGGACAGCCCCAGCATTTT. Amino acid sequence: CASSESGFGQPQHF. V and J are TRBV2 and TRBJ1-5; D gene ambiguous. Germline assignment: CDR1 SNHLY and CDR2 FYNNEI. The CDR3 spans 14 residues. V was clipped by 2 bases and J by 7 bases, with 12 bases between them.

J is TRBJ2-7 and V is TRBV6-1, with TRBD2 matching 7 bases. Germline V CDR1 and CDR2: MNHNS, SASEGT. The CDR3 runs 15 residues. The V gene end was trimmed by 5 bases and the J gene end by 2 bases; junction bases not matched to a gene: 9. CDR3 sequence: CASSSRGLGPYEQYF. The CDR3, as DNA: TGTGCCAGCAGTTCCCGCGGACTAGGCCCCTACGAGCAGTACTTC.